This T cell receptor (beta chain) emerged from a study of T cell changes during pregnancy in multiple sclerosis. The CDR3 has 16 amino acids. Germline V gene sequence: CDR1 SGHNT, CDR2 YYREEE (reference sequence). Unmatched junction bases numbered 10, after V lost 3 bases and J lost 3 bases. Clones were sequenced by immunoSEQ multiplex PCR, and TCRdb holds only the in-frame ones, with some missing. The data hold tens of thousands of clones, with less than 95% observed a single time. The sample consisted of peripheral blood, taken in the third trimester of pregnancy. The chain joins TRBV5-4 to TRBJ2-7; 9 bases are a match to TRBD2. The receptor comes from a female donor with multiple sclerosis, enrolled in a pregnancy study. This chain's CDR3 is CASSSYSGGRVYEQYF. The CDR3 DNA sequence: TGTGCCAGCAGCTCGTATAGCGGGGGACGAGTCTACGAGCAGTACTTC. Based on the CDR3 plus reference TRBV5-4 and TRBJ2-7, the full variable domain is ETGVTQSPTHLIKTRGQQVTLRCSSQSGHNTVSWYQQALGQGPQFIFQYYREEENGRGNFPPRFSGLQFPNYSSELNVNALELDDSALYLCASSSYSGGRVYEQYFGPGTRLTVT.